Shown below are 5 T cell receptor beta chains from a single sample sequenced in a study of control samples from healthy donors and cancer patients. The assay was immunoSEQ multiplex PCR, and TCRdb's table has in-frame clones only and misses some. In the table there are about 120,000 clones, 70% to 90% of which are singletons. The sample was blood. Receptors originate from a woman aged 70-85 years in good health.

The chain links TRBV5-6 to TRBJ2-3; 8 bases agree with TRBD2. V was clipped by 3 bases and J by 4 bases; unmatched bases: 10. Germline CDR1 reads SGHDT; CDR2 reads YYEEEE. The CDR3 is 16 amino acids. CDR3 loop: CASSSLAGGLSDTQYF. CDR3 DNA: TGTGCCAGCAGCTCCCTCGCGGGGGGCTTGTCAGATACGCAGTATTTT.

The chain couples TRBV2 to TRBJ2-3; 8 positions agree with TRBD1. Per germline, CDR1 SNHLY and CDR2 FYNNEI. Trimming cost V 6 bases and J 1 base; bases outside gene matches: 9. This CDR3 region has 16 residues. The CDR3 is CASRAGQAFGTDTQYF. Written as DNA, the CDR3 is TGTGCCAGCAGGGCGGGACAGGCGTTCGGCACAGATACGCAGTATTTT.

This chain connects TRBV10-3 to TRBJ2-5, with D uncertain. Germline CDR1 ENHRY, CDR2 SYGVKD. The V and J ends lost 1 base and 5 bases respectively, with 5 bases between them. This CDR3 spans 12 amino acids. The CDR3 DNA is TGTGCCATCAGTGAGTTTTCGGAGACCCAGTACTTC. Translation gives CAISEFSETQYF.

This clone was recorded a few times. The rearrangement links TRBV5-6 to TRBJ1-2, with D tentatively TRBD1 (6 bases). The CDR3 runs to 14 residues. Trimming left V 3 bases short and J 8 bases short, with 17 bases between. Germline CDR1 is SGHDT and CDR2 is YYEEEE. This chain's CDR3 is CASSYQQGLGGYTF. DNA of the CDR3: TGTGCCAGCAGCTACCAGCAGGGGCTAGGCGGCTACACCTTC.

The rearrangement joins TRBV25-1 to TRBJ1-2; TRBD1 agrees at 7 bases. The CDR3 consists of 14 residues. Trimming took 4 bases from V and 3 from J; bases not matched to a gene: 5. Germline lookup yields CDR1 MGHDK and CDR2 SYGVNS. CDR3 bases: TGTGCCAGCAGTGCTCCTGGGACAGACTATGGCTACACCTTC. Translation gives CASSAPGTDYGYTF.